The subject of this entry is one T cell receptor beta chain. Trimming stripped 2 bases from V and 3 bases from J, with 7 bases between. Germline values: CDR1 SGHDN, CDR2 FVKESK. The CDR3 length is 13 residues. TCRdb's copy holds only in-frame clones and misses some; the assay was immunoSEQ multiplex PCR. The data hold approximately 470,000 clones, with approximately 90% observed a single time. This record belongs to a study of blood T cell repertoires in COVID-19. Across the study: The origin of the acute and convalescent COVID-19 samples was the United States, Italy and Spain.

Sequenced material: PBMCs or T cells enriched from blood (not recorded which). V and J are TRBV14 and TRBJ1-1; no clear D. The sequence derives from a woman aged 18-30 years who had recovered from COVID-19. CDR3 DNA sequence: TGTGCCAGCAGCCAACATTTAGACACTGAAGCTTTCTTT. It translates to CASSQHLDTEAFF. Supplemented by reference TRBV14 and TRBJ1-1, the full variable domain reads EAGVTQFPSHSVIEKGQTVTLRCDPISGHDNLYWYRRVMGKEIKFLLHFVKESKQDESGMPNNRFLAERTGGTYSTLKVQPAELEDSGVYFCASSQHLDTEAFFGQGTRLTVV.